This TCR beta chain was obtained from a study of cytomegalovirus exposure and HLA in healthy donors. A multiplex PCR was run with 60 Vbeta primers and 13 Jbeta primers. Using immunoSEQ multiplex PCR, the repertoire was profiled, and TCRdb retains in-frame clones only, with some absent. The table lists some 190,000 clones, approximately 86% of them singletons. The CDR3 covers 15 residues. Germline trimming cut 7 bases from V and 3 bases from J; bases unmatched to any gene: 8. CDR1 is MNHEY, CDR2 SVGAGI, per germline. At collection, donors were nominally healthy, but unrecorded immune exposures were probable. As concerns this clone: What it binds is not known.

Findings of the study overall: In an earlier analysis, about 87% or about 30%: the productive usage of most TCR beta V segments. Certain indistinguishable V segments, among them TRBV6-2 and TRBV6-3, were excluded.

The specimen was PBMCs. The clonotype originates from a woman younger than 45 in good health and CMV-seronegative. The rearrangement links TRBV6-5 to TRBJ1-5, with TRBD1 identical over 8 bases. CDR3: CASTRRTGSNQPQHF. In DNA, the CDR3 is TGTGCCAGCACGAGGCGGACAGGGTCCAATCAGCCCCAGCATTTT.